This T cell receptor beta chain derives from a study of blood T cells in healthy people across ages. This clonotype was seen a few times. RNA extraction gave at least 5.5 micrograms of total RNA per sample. Combining a sample-barcoded 5' primer with a J-beta primer mix, a second PCR ran for roughly 7 to 12 cycles. With 12 random nucleotides, a template-switch adaptor tagged each individual cDNA molecule. TCRdb analysed the 5' RACE reads with MiXCR anew, one entry per CDR3 protein. The sample lists about 780,000 distinct CDR3 sequences, about 46% occurring once. This sequence was found in a man older than 75 in good health. Sequencing was performed on blood.

CDR3 region: CASSFFSLQFF. The CDR3, as DNA: TGTGCCAGCAGTTTTTTCTCTCTACAGTTCTTC. The rearrangement links TRBV12-3 or TRBV12-4 to TRBJ2-1, with unresolved D. The CDR3 is made up of 11 amino acids. V lost 3 bases to trimming and J lost 13 bases, with 10 bases between them.